The 8 T cell receptor beta chains below were found in one sample sequenced in a study of CD8+ T cells in alopecia areata. This sample's treatment: oral pan-JAK inhibitor, 5-10 mg twice daily. Investigators isolated RNA and reverse transcribed it into cDNA to act as the sequencing template. Libraries were prepared by immunoSEQ multiplex PCR; TCRdb keeps only in-frame clonotypes and omits some of them. The data show about 120,000 clones, about 54% seen once. The specimen comprised CD8+ T cells sorted from blood, sampled at week 4, from a patient treated with tofacitinib. The receptors were gathered from a human donor with alopecia areata.

To note about this clone: One junction end disagrees with the germline gene, perhaps due to a read error. This chain connects TRBV2 to TRBJ2-7; D might be TRBD2 (6 bases). Germline CDR1 reads SNHLY; CDR2 reads FYNNEI. The CDR3 runs 13 residues. CDR3 in amino acids: CASSDWDSNEQYF. In DNA, the CDR3 is TGTGCCAGCAGCGATTGGGACTCCAACGAGCAGTACTTC.

The V gene is TRBV27, the J gene TRBJ2-1, with 10 bases identical to TRBD1. Germline-derived CDR1 and CDR2 are MNHEY and SMNVEV (reference sequence). The CDR3 contains 16 residues. The junction had 6 bases not matched to a gene; V was cut back by 5 bases and J by 2 bases. The DNA of the CDR3 is TGTGCCAGCAGTGCCCGAGACAGGGGGCCCTACAATGAGCAGTTCTTC. Residues: CASSARDRGPYNEQFF.

This clone was seen only a few times. This chain joins TRBV10-3 and TRBJ2-7; D is undetermined. Trimming took 3 bases from V and 2 from J, leaving 8 bases between them. Germline values: CDR1 ENHRY, CDR2 SYGVKD. CDR3 length: 13 residues. The CDR3 spells CAISEGAAYEQYF. CDR3 in DNA: TGTGCCATCAGTGAAGGTGCCGCCTACGAGCAGTACTTC.

The rearrangement uses TRBV27 and TRBJ2-7; 14 bases line up with TRBD2. The CDR3 is 16 residues long. CDR1 and CDR2 from the germline V gene are MNHEY and SMNVEV (reference sequence). Trimming took 3 bases from V and 4 from J; bases not matched to a gene: 5. The DNA for the CDR3 is TGTGCCAGCAGTTTTTGGACTAGCGGGGGGAAATACGAGCAGTACTTC. Encoded protein: CASSFWTSGGKYEQYF.

J is TRBJ1-2 and V is TRBV30; 7 nucleotides line up with TRBD1. The germline V gene encodes CDR1 GTSNPN and CDR2 SVGIG (reference sequence). The junction had 8 bases not matched to a gene; V was cut back by 7 bases and J by 3 bases. The CDR3 length is 13 residues. This CDR3 reads CAYGTDTDYGYTF. CDR3 nucleotide sequence: TGTGCCTATGGGACAGACACTGACTATGGCTACACCTTC.

V is TRBV29-1 and J is TRBJ2-5, with 8 bases that match TRBD2. V lost 8 bases to trimming and J lost 5 bases; unmatched junction nucleotides: 10. The CDR3 runs 13 residues. Germline CDR1 reads SQVTM; CDR2 reads ANQGSEA. CDR3 DNA: TGCAGCTTTTCCGACAGCGGGAGCGAGACCCAGTACTTC. Encoded protein: CSFSDSGSETQYF.

This clone was seen just once. The chain recombines TRBV4-2 with TRBJ2-3; 10 bases are shared with TRBD2. Germline V lookup: CDR1 LGHNA, CDR2 YNFKEQ. The CDR3 extends over 16 amino acids. Unmatched junction bases numbered 3, after V lost 3 bases and J lost 0 bases. CDR3 DNA sequence: TGTGCCAGCAGCCACCTTAGCGGGGGGAGCACAGATACGCAGTATTTT. Translated: CASSHLSGGSTDTQYF.

The chain has TRBV2 and TRBJ2-7; TRBD1 matches 10 bases. J gave up 1 base and V 11 bases, and 5 bases lay outside the gene matches. The CDR3 has 13 residues. CDR1 and CDR2 (germline): SNHLY, FYNNEI. The CDR3, as DNA: TGTGCCGTACCGGGACAGGGGTCCTACGAGCAGTACTTC. Translating gives CAVPGQGSYEQYF.